The clone carrying this T cell receptor beta chain was recorded many times. V was pared by 6 bases and J by 7 bases, with 16 bases between. This CDR3 has 14 residues. Germline V CDR1 and CDR2: MDHEN, SYDVKM. This sample was included in a study of T cells in Graves' hyperthyroidism and ophthalmopathy. Authors of the study amplified TCR beta CDR3 regions from RNA transcripts. HTBI primers were the set used in a first-round RT-PCR of the TCR CDR3. TCRdb used MiXCR to reprocess the multiplex PCR reads, holding one entry per CDR3 protein. The sample yields about 740,000 distinct CDR3 sequences, roughly 15% seen once.

The sample taken for sequencing was blood. The chain couples TRBV28 to TRBJ2-4, with D maybe TRBD2 (6 bases). The receptor was derived from a young woman with Graves' hyperthyroidism. DNA of the CDR3: TGTGCCAGCAGCCCAATGGGGACTGGTAACATTCAGTACTTC. Its protein product is CASSPMGTGNIQYF.